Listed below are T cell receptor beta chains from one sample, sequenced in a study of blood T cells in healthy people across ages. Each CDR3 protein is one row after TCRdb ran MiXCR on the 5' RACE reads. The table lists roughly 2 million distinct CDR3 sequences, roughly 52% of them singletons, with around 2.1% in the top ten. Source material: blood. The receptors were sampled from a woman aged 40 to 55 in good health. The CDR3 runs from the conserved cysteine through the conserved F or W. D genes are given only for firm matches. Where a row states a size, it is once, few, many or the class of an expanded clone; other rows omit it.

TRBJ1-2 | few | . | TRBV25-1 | CASSEGAVYGYTF | TGTGCCAGCAGCGAAGGGGCAGTATATGGCTACACCTTC
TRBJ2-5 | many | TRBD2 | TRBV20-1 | CSAHWTRRGETQYF | TGCAGTGCTCATTGGACCCGGCGGGGGGAGACCCAGTACTTC
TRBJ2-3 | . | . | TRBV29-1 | CSVEGTGGYTQYF | TGCAGCGTTGAAGGCACAGGCGGGTATACGCAGTATTTT
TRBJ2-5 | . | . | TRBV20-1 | CSSAWGPLETQYF | TGCAGCTCGGCGTGGGGACCCCTGGAGACCCAGTACTTC
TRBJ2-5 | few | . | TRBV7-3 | CASSLSETQAEETQYF | TGTGCCAGCAGCTTAAGTGAGACGCAAGCCGAAGAGACCCAGTACTTC
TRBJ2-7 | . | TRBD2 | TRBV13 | CASTRGGDEQYF | TGTGCCAGCACGCGGGGGGGAGACGAGCAGTACTTC
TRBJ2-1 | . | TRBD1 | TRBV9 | CASSVRQGPNNEQFF | TGTGCCAGCAGCGTACGACAGGGTCCCAACAATGAGCAGTTCTTC
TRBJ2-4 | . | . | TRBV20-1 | CSVKKAVAKNIQYF | TGCAGTGTAAAGAAGGCCGTGGCCAAAAACATTCAGTACTTC
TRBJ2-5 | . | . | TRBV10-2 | CASSEWRSGDHQETQYF | TGCGCCAGCAGTGAGTGGAGGAGCGGAGACCATCAAGAGACCCAGTACTTC
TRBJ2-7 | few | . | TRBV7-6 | CASSPEAGYQTSPLDEQYF | TGTGCCAGCAGCCCGGAGGCGGGTTACCAGACTTCTCCTCTCGACGAGCAGTACTTC
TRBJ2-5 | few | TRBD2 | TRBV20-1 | CSARAGTSGARRETQYF | TGCAGTGCTAGAGCAGGAACTAGCGGGGCTCGGAGGGAGACCCAGTACTTC
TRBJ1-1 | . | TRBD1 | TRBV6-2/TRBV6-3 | CASGYLRDREKRGNTEAFF | TGTGCCAGCGGTTACCTTCGGGACAGGGAGAAAAGGGGGAACACTGAAGCTTTCTTT
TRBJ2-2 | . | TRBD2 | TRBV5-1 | CASSWQTGGSTGELFF | TGCGCCAGCAGCTGGCAAACGGGGGGAAGCACCGGGGAGCTGTTTTTT
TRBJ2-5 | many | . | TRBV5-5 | CASSLGSLGWTGGSQETQYF | TGTGCCAGCAGCTTGGGGTCTTTGGGCTGGACCGGAGGGTCCCAAGAGACCCAGTACTTC
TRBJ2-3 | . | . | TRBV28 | CASSYPGAFDTQYF | TGTGCCAGCAGTTATCCGGGTGCCTTCGATACGCAGTATTTT
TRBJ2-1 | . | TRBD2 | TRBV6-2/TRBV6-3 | CASSQTPQGLAGGLNEQFF | TGTGCCAGCAGTCAAACACCTCAGGGACTAGCGGGGGGGCTGAATGAGCAGTTCTTC
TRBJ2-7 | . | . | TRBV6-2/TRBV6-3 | CASSREPYEQYF | TGTGCCAGCAGTCGGGAACCCTACGAGCAGTACTTC
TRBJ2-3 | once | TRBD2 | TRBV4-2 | CASSQGLAEADTQYF | TGTGCCAGCAGCCAGGGACTAGCGGAAGCAGATACGCAGTATTTT
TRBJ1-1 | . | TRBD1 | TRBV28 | CVSSASRGISEAFF | TGTGTCAGCAGTGCATCCAGGGGGATCTCTGAAGCTTTCTTT
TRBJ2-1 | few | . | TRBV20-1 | CSARDGTLPHEQFF | TGCAGTGCTAGAGATGGAACCCTGCCTCATGAGCAGTTCTTC
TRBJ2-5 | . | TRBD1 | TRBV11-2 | CASSLVGTVNEETQYF | TGTGCCAGCAGCTTAGTGGGGACAGTAAACGAAGAGACCCAGTACTTC
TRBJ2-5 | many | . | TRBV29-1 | CSALGYQETQYF | TGCAGCGCGCTCGGATACCAAGAGACCCAGTACTTC
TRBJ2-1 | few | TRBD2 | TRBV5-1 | CASTPQAGVYNEQFF | TGCGCCAGCACCCCTCAGGCGGGGGTATACAATGAGCAGTTCTTC
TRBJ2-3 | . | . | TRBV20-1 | CSAGVGIGSDTQYF | TGCAGTGCCGGTGTGGGAATTGGGTCAGATACGCAGTATTTT
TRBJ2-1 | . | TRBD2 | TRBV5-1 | CASSSRAGSGEQFF | TGCGCCAGCAGCTCCCGAGCGGGGTCCGGGGAGCAGTTCTTC
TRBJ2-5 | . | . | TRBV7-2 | CASTTLRGETQYF | TGTGCCAGCACCACCCTTCGGGGGGAGACCCAGTACTTC
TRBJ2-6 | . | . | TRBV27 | CASSFQSPGANVLTF | TGTGCCAGCAGTTTTCAATCTCCTGGGGCCAACGTCCTGACTTTC
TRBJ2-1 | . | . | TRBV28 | CASSLLSGYVYNEQFF | TGTGCCAGCAGTTTATTGTCCGGTTATGTGTACAATGAGCAGTTCTTC